This T cell receptor (beta chain) was captured by sequencing in a study of T cell changes during pregnancy in multiple sclerosis. Germline CDR1 reads SGHVS; CDR2 reads FQNEAQ. CDR3 size: 16 residues. V gave up 5 bases and J gave up 1 base, with 15 bases separating them. Profiled with immunoSEQ multiplex PCR; TCRdb holds only in-frame clones, not every one. The sample yields 70,000 to 75,000 clones, almost 95% seen once. Here the sequenced sample was peripheral blood, taken before pregnancy. The chain has TRBV7-8 and TRBJ1-3; possible D gene TRBD1, 5 bases. The sequence derives from a female donor with multiple sclerosis, enrolled in a pregnancy study. The CDR3 DNA follows: TGTGCCAGCAGCCGGGACTCGGGACCTTCTGGAAACACCATATATTTT. This translates into CASSRDSGPSGNTIYF.